Below, 5 T cell receptor beta chains from the same sample are listed, as sequenced in a study of T cells in Graves' hyperthyroidism and ophthalmopathy. Amplification of TCR beta CDR3 regions was performed using RNA transcripts as template. HTBI primers were the set used in a first-round RT-PCR of the TCR CDR3. TCRdb redid the calling of the multiplex PCR reads with MiXCR, one entry per CDR3 protein. The table has 20,000 or so distinct CDR3 sequences, under 55% seen once. Sequencing was done on a sample of blood. The receptor source for this set is a woman aged 40 to 55 with Graves' hyperthyroidism that later progressed to Graves' ophthalmopathy.

V is TRBV2 and J is TRBJ2-5; D gene unclear. The CDR3 length is 12 residues. V was clipped by 6 bases and J by 0 bases, with 5 bases between them. CDR1 and CDR2 (germline): SNHLY, FYNNEI. The CDR3: CASRGDQETQYF. In DNA form, the CDR3 reads TGTGCCAGCAGAGGAGACCAAGAGACCCAGTACTTC.

This sequence joins TRBV20-1 and TRBJ2-7, with D perhaps matching TRBD1 or TRBD2 (7 bases each). V lost 4 bases and J 2 bases, leaving 18 bases between the germline ends. This CDR3 is built from 15 residues. Germline V gene data show CDR1 as DFQATT and CDR2 as SNEGSKA (reference sequence). CDR3 loop: CSATTGEGVPYEQYF. CDR3 nucleotides: TGCAGTGCTACAACAGGGGAGGGAGTCCCCTACGAGCAGTACTTC.

The chain employs TRBV7-9 and TRBJ2-5; tentatively, D is TRBD1 or TRBD2 (5 bases each). Deletions cut 4 bases from V and 4 bases from J, with 13 bases between. The CDR3 contains 14 residues. Germline V gives CDR1 SEHNR, CDR2 FQNEAQ (reference sequence). The CDR3 protein is CASSSAGRRETQYF. The CDR3 nucleotides are TGTGCCAGCAGCTCAGCAGGGAGACGAGAGACCCAGTACTTC.

This clonotype was detected only a few times. The V and J genes are TRBV20-1 and TRBJ2-7; 9 positions agree with TRBD2. Germline CDR1 is DFQATT and CDR2 is SNEGSKA (reference sequence). V trimming: 2 bases; J trimming: 5 bases; junction bases outside the gene matches: 7. This CDR3 region has 14 residues. CDR3 sequence: CSARLAGGLNEQYF. Written as DNA, the CDR3 is TGCAGTGCTAGACTGGCGGGAGGGCTCAACGAGCAGTACTTC.

This clonotype was detected a few times. V and J are TRBV18 and TRBJ1-1; a possible D gene is TRBD1 (5 bases). The CDR3 is 15 residues long. V was clipped by 3 bases and J by 3 bases, with 14 bases between them. CDR1 is KGHSH and CDR2 is LQKENI in the germline V gene. The CDR3 is CASSPPAGSDTEAFF. CDR3 bases: TGTGCCAGCTCACCCCCGGCAGGGAGTGACACTGAAGCTTTCTTT.